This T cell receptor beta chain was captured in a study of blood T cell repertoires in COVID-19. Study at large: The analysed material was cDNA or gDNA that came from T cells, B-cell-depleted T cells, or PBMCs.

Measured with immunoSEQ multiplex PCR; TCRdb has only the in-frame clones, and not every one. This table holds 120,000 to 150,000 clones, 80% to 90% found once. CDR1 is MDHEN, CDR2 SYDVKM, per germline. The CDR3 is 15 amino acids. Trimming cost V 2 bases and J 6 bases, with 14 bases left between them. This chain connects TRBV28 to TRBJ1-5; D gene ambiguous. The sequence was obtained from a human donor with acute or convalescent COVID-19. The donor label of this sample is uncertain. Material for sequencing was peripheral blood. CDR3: CASSLEGRHGQPQHF. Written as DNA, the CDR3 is TGTGCCAGCAGTTTAGAAGGCAGGCACGGTCAGCCCCAGCATTTT.